This T cell receptor beta chain is drawn from a study of blood T cell repertoires in COVID-19 (dated by TCRdb to 2020 to 2021). General notes on the study: Samples from collaborators originated in the United States, Italy and Spain and spanned both the acute and convalescent phases of COVID-19. The prospective study material was composed of cDNA or gDNA derived from T cells, B-cell-depleted T cells, or PBMCs. Deeply sampled blood TCRbeta repertoires from subjects exposed to, actively infected with, or recovered from COVID-19 were included in the dataset. A freely available public database, intended as a resource for researchers studying the immune response to SARS-CoV-2, is where the repertoires were released. Samples were obtained from the ongoing ImmuneRACE study (first 160 participants) and from approximately 1,200 subjects provided by 6 global collaborators. Nearly every sample came with metadata listing a de-identified subject ID, COVID-19 status, age in years and sex. Where available, HLA class I and class II types were taken from metadata supplied by the sample provider and were not determined by assay-based typing. General findings and caveats noted by the study authors: Clinical and demographic metadata were provided uncurated, with the amount varying by source and participant.

In the prospective study, participants were about 18 to 95 years old, resided in approximately 25 geographic areas of the United States, and were enrolled through a virtual design. In the prospective study, participants were assigned to cohorts based on the clinical history participants reported in a screening survey and a study questionnaire. In the prospective study, whole blood, serum and a nasopharyngeal or oropharyngeal swab were collected from each participant by mobile phlebotomists. Additional blood draws and questionnaires over a 2-month period could optionally be provided by prospective study participants. Prospective study blood samples were shipped either frozen or at room temperature before DNA extraction. Based on the germline V gene, the CDR1 and CDR2 sequences are SGHRS and YFSETQ. After removal of 6 bases from V and 3 bases from J, the junction retains 8 bases not matched to a gene. The CDR3 spans 14 residues, from the cysteine through the phenylalanine. The kept DNA is CDR3 alone, 42 bases in frame from the first base.

TCRbeta CDR3 regions were amplified from genomic DNA by means of the immunoSEQ Assay, a bias-controlled multiplex PCR. As for how the authors treated the data: Within the assay, amplification of reference gene primers was used to estimate how many nucleated cells each sample contained. To quantify the absolute abundance of each unique TCRbeta CDR3 rearrangement, sequence reads were collapsed and filtered. For each sample, productive Simpson clonality was calculated by taking the square root of Simpson's diversity index across productive rearrangements. TCRdb retrieved this table from immuneACCESS and kept in-frame rearrangements only. Not all clones are present; in checked studies, unresolved V genes account for under half, and no reason is known for the remainder. V and J calls and clone size are copied from that table; D and trimming were computed from the DNA. In all, the sample holds 200,000 to 250,000 clones, and over 80% of those were seen once. Jointly, the top ten make up 10% of the sample.

Comments on this clone: Its antigen is currently not known. Base qualities are missing; no much larger clone stands one base away.

The receptor was derived from a young man with acute COVID-19. Material for sequencing was PBMCs or T cells enriched from blood (not recorded which). The V and J genes are TRBV5-1 and TRBJ2-7; 8 bases in the junction line up with TRBD1. This receptor has the CDR3 CASTFDRGFYEQYF. The sequence in DNA is TGCGCCAGCACCTTCGACAGGGGTTTCTACGAGCAGTACTTC.